This TCR beta chain was obtained from a study of blood T cells in healthy people across ages. The V end lost 8 bases, the J end lost 1 base, and 19 bases lay between the germline ends. The CDR3 runs to 16 residues. Per germline, CDR1 WSHSY and CDR2 SAAADI. This clonotype turned up a few times. Its antigen is unidentified. General study results and limits: Unsorted PBMC material precluded a definitive naive versus antigen-experienced comparison. Long-lived donors carried more naive CD4+ cells and greater diversity than aged donors. Naive T cell percentage showed a strong correlation with the diversity of TCR beta.

The use of a sample-barcoded 5' primer and a J-beta primer mix characterized a second PCR of about 7 to 12 cycles. TCRdb itself ran the 5' RACE reads through MiXCR, one entry per CDR3 protein. This table has hundreds of thousands of distinct CDR3 sequences, under 25% appearing once. The amount of total RNA extracted per sample was at least 5.5 micrograms. This chain joins TRBV10-2 and TRBJ2-3, with D uncertain. The sequencing input was blood. This clonotype was sampled from a man in his 70s in good health. CDR3 DNA: TGCGCCAGCGGGCAACTCGCGGAAATTCGCACAGATACGCAGTATTTT. It codes for CASGQLAEIRTDTQYF.